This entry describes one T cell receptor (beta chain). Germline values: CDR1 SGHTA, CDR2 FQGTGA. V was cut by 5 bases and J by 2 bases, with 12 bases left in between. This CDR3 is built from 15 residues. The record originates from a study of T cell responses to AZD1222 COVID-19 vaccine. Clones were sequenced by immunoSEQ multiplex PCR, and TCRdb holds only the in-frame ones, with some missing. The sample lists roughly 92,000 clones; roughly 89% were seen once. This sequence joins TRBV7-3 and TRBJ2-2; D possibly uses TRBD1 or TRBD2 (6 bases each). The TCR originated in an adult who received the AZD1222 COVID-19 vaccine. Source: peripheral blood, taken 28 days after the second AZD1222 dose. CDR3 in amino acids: CASSTEGGNTGELFF. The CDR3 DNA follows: TGTGCCAGCAGCACTGAGGGGGGAAACACCGGGGAGCTGTTTTTT.